The 28 T cell receptor beta chains below were found in one sample sequenced in a study of cytomegalovirus exposure and HLA in healthy donors. The PCR made use of 60 Vbeta and 13 Jbeta primers. Profiling relied on immunoSEQ multiplex PCR, and the TCRdb table lists in-frame clones only, not all of them. The table shows under 100,000 clones, with about two thirds occurring only once. The sequenced sample was PBMCs. The source is a woman in her 30s in good health and CMV-seropositive.

The rearrangement joins TRBV4-1 to TRBJ1-4, with D hard to call. The germline V and J ends were trimmed by 5 bases and 0 bases, with 13 bases remaining between them. CDR1 and CDR2 (germline): MGHRA, YSYEKL. This CDR3 contains 16 residues. The CDR3 DNA reads TGCGCCAGCAGCGCCCGCCCGGTTGCAACTAATGAAAAACTGTTTTTT. Its protein is CASSARPVATNEKLFF.

V gene TRBV27 combines with J gene TRBJ1-1; tentatively, D is TRBD1 (5 bases). With 7 bases removed from V and 6 bases from J, the gap between germline ends came to 15 bases. The CDR3 spans 13 residues. The germline V gene encodes CDR1 MNHEY and CDR2 SMNVEV (reference sequence). CDR3 nucleotide sequence: TGTGCCAGCACCGGCTGGGGAGGGGCTGAAGCTTTCTTT. This encodes CASTGWGGAEAFF.

The chain recombines TRBV7-8 with TRBJ2-7; 8 nucleotides agree with TRBD1. V lost 7 bases, J lost 6 bases, and 17 bases stayed unmatched. The length of the CDR3 is 16 residues. The germline CDR1 and CDR2 sequences are SGHVS and FQNEAQ. This CDR3 reads CASIEGAGGIFREQYF. The CDR3 DNA reads TGTGCCAGCATCGAGGGGGCAGGGGGCATCTTTCGCGAGCAGTACTTC. The complete variable domain, with remaining parts taken from reference TRBV7-8 and TRBJ2-7, reads GAGVSQSPRYKVAKRGQDVALRCDPISGHVSLFWYQQALGQGPEFLTYFQNEAQLDKSGLPSDRFFAERPEGSVSTLKIQRTQQEDSAVYLCASIEGAGGIFREQYFGPGTRLTVT.

In its sample, this clone was seen a few times. This specimen includes other DNA sequences encoding the same CDR3. The rearrangement joins TRBV6-1 to TRBJ1-2; D is unclear. V lost 6 bases to trimming and J lost 2 bases, with 4 bases between them. The V gene's germline CDR1 is MNHNS and CDR2 SASEGT. This CDR3 spans 11 amino acids. CDR3 DNA: TGTGCCAGCAGCACAAACTATGGCTACACCTTC. Residues: CASSTNYGYTF.

This chain connects TRBV30 to TRBJ2-5; 11 positions agree with TRBD2. This CDR3 comprises 15 residues. V lost 0 bases, J lost 11 bases, and 11 bases stayed unmatched. The germline CDR1 and CDR2 sequences are GTSNPN and SVGIG (reference sequence). The CDR3, as DNA: TGTGCCTGGAGTGTAAGCCCGCTAGCGGGGGGAGAGCAGTACTTC. This gives the protein CAWSVSPLAGGEQYF. Full variable domain (outside the CDR3, taken from reference TRBV30 and TRBJ2-5): SQTIHQWPATLVQPVGSPLSLECTVEGTSNPNLYWYRQAAGRGLQLLFYSVGIGQISSEVPQNLSASRPQDRQFILSSKKLLLSDSGFYLCAWSVSPLAGGEQYFGPGTRLLVL.

This chain links TRBV5-1 with TRBJ2-6; D may be TRBD1 (5 bases). CDR1 SGHRS and CDR2 YFSETQ come from the germline V gene. V was trimmed by 4 bases and J by 2 bases, leaving 13 bases between them. This CDR3 spans 16 amino acids. The DNA for the CDR3 is TGCGCCAGCAGCCCTCCCAGGGTGGCTGGGGCCAACGTCCTGACTTTC. Its protein product is CASSPPRVAGANVLTF. Complete variable domain (other parts from reference TRBV5-1 and TRBJ2-6): KAGVTQTPRYLIKTRGQQVTLSCSPISGHRSVSWYQQTPGQGLQFLFEYFSETQRNKGNFPGRFSGRQFSNSRSEMNVSTLELGDSALYLCASSPPRVAGANVLTFGAGSRLTVL.

The rearrangement links TRBV11-2 to TRBJ2-3; 11 bases align to TRBD2. V shed 4 bases and J 2 bases; nucleotides not matched to a gene: 8. The CDR3 contains 17 residues. Germline V lookup: CDR1 SGHAT, CDR2 FQNNGV. CDR3 sequence reads: CASSSPPTSGDTDTQYF. The CDR3, as DNA: TGTGCCAGCAGCTCCCCCCCGACTAGCGGGGACACAGATACGCAGTATTTT.

The J gene is TRBJ1-1, the V gene TRBV25-1; no firm D call. The ends were cut back, 6 bases at V and 4 bases at J, with 12 bases in the middle. CDR1 and CDR2 from the germline V gene are MGHDK and SYGVNS. The CDR3 length is 13 residues. CDR3: CASRPSMSTEAFF. Written as DNA, the CDR3 is TGTGCCAGCAGGCCAAGTATGAGCACTGAAGCTTTCTTT.

This rearrangement joins TRBV12-5 to TRBJ1-5; 9 bases match TRBD1. The CDR3 has 16 amino acids. Germline lookup yields CDR1 LGHNT and CDR2 FRNRAP. V trimming: 0 bases; J trimming: 7 bases; junction bases outside the gene matches: 7. CDR3 loop: CASGLVLDRGAQPQHF. The CDR3, as DNA: TGTGCTAGTGGTTTGGTATTGGACAGGGGTGCCCAGCCCCAGCATTTT.

V usage is TRBV18 and J usage is TRBJ2-1; D gene unclear. Germline-derived CDR1 and CDR2 are KGHSH and LQKENI. The CDR3 sequence is 13 residues long. V was pared by 2 bases and J by 6 bases, with 8 bases between. The CDR3 DNA reads TGTGCCAGCTCACCAACGGTTGTCAATGAGCAGTTCTTC. This translates into CASSPTVVNEQFF.

This clone was observed once. The CDR3 region has the DNA TGTGCCAGTAGGAGGAGCGTGGGGGCCGGCACCGGGGAGCTGTTTTTT. Its translation is CASRRSVGAGTGELFF. The chain is built from TRBV19 and TRBJ2-2; weak D call: TRBD1 (6 bases). Germline values: CDR1 LNHDA, CDR2 SQIVND (reference sequence). CDR3 length: 16 residues. The V and J ends lost 6 bases and 4 bases respectively, with 18 bases between them.

The chain couples TRBV6-5 to TRBJ2-7, with 7 bases that match TRBD2. The germline V gene has CDR1 MNHEY and CDR2 SVGAGI. This CDR3 is built from 15 residues. The J segment lost 1 base and the V segment lost 7 bases, leaving 10 bases of the junction unmatched. This CDR3 is CASTPGGGLSYEQYF. CDR3 DNA: TGTGCCAGCACCCCGGGGGGAGGTTTATCCTACGAGCAGTACTTC.

The chain has TRBV18 and TRBJ2-7; 13 bases are a match to TRBD2. Germline trimming cut 6 bases from V and 0 bases from J; bases unmatched to any gene: 17. Germline CDR1 KGHSH, CDR2 LQKENI. The CDR3 has 20 residues. The DNA for the CDR3 is TGTGCCAGCTCGCCCCAACTAGCGGGGGGGCCTAGGAGGAGCTCCTACGAGCAGTACTTC. Its protein product is CASSPQLAGGPRRSSYEQYF.

V and J are TRBV30 and TRBJ2-6, with unresolved D. CDR3 length equals 14 residues. The germline V gene encodes CDR1 GTSNPN and CDR2 SVGIG (reference sequence). V was pared by 0 bases and J by 0 bases, with 3 bases between. CDR3 protein: CAWSVGSGANVLTF. CDR3 nucleotide sequence: TGTGCCTGGAGTGTCGGCTCTGGGGCCAACGTCCTGACTTTC.

This chain uses TRBV5-8 with TRBJ1-1; TRBD1 matches 8 bases. The CDR3 is 17 residues long. Trimming took 4 bases from V and 0 from J; bases not matched to a gene: 11. The germline CDR1 and CDR2 sequences are SGHTS and YDEGEE. This chain's CDR3 is CASSRDRILQMNTEAFF. The CDR3 DNA follows: TGTGCCAGCAGCAGGGACAGGATACTCCAAATGAACACTGAAGCTTTCTTT.

This chain links TRBV5-4 with TRBJ2-1; 12 nucleotides agree with TRBD2. The CDR3 contains 14 residues. Trimming cost V 5 bases and J 8 bases; bases outside gene matches: 5. Germline-derived CDR1 and CDR2 are SGHNT and YYREEE (reference sequence). The CDR3 bases are TGTGCCAGCAGGTCTAGCGGGGGGGCCTATGAGCAGTTCTTC. Translating gives CASRSSGGAYEQFF. Filled out from reference TRBV5-4 and TRBJ2-1, the complete variable domain reads ETGVTQSPTHLIKTRGQQVTLRCSSQSGHNTVSWYQQALGQGPQFIFQYYREEENGRGNFPPRFSGLQFPNYSSELNVNALELDDSALYLCASRSSGGAYEQFFGPGTRLTVL.

This chain joins TRBV19 and TRBJ2-3, with a possible D match to TRBD2 (7 bases). Germline V lookup: CDR1 LNHDA, CDR2 SQIVND (reference sequence). Trimming stripped 7 bases from V and 5 bases from J, with 22 bases between. This CDR3 spans 16 amino acids. The CDR3 bases are TGTGCCAGTATGTTTATGGGGGGGCGCAACGGAGATACGCAGTATTTT. This sequence encodes CASMFMGGRNGDTQYF.

The CDR3 DNA reads TGTGCCAGCAGCTCAAGACAGGGCTCCTACGAGCAGTACTTC. Its translation is CASSSRQGSYEQYF. This rearrangement joins TRBV7-2 to TRBJ2-5, with 7 bases identical to TRBD1. The J call may be faulty, since TRBJ2-7 better matches the DNA end. Germline CDR1 is SGHTA and CDR2 is FQGNSA. This CDR3 has 14 residues.

This chain links TRBV9 with TRBJ2-1, with D possibly being TRBD2 (5 bases). Germline V gives CDR1 SGDLS, CDR2 YYNGEE. CDR3 length: 15 amino acids. Trimming stripped 3 bases from V and 4 bases from J, with 14 bases between. CDR3 nucleotides: TGTGCCAGCAGCGGACGCGGACTTTTATACAATGAGCAGTTCTTC. It is translated as CASSGRGLLYNEQFF. Together with reference TRBV9 and TRBJ2-1, the CDR3 gives the full variable domain: DSGVTQTPKHLITATGQRVTLRCSPRSGDLSVYWYQQSLDQGLQFLIQYYNGEERAKGNILERFSAQQFPDLHSELNLSSLELGDSALYFCASSGRGLLYNEQFFGPGTRLTVL.

The count of this clone is one. The rearrangement joins TRBV6-1 to TRBJ2-7, with D maybe TRBD1 (6 bases). Germline loops: CDR1 MNHNS, CDR2 SASEGT. This CDR3 contains 14 residues. The ends were cut back, 6 bases at V and 1 base at J, with 13 bases in the middle. Here the CDR3 reads CASRSGTLSYEQYF. CDR3 coding DNA: TGTGCCAGCAGGTCCGGGACATTGTCCTACGAGCAGTACTTC.

V and J are TRBV6-1 and TRBJ2-7, with 7 bases that match TRBD1. Germline V lookup: CDR1 MNHNS, CDR2 SASEGT. This CDR3 region has 15 residues. The trim removed 2 bases at V and 6 bases at J, leaving 10 bases unmatched. The CDR3 loop reads CASSEHGTVMGEQYF. In DNA, the CDR3 is TGTGCCAGCAGTGAACACGGGACAGTCATGGGCGAGCAGTACTTC.

The rearrangement uses TRBV4-2 and TRBJ2-3; 12 bases match TRBD2. Germline V lookup: CDR1 LGHNA, CDR2 YNFKEQ. This CDR3 contains 16 residues. V was pared by 4 bases and J by 2 bases, with 4 bases of the junction left unmatched. The CDR3 DNA reads as TGTGCCAGCAGCCCGACTAGCGGGGGCGACACAGATACGCAGTATTTT. Translated: CASSPTSGGDTDTQYF.

The rearrangement joins TRBV6-1 to TRBJ1-5; D remains ambiguous. Trimming stripped 7 bases from V and 8 bases from J, with 18 bases between. Germline CDR1 reads MNHNS; CDR2 reads SASEGT. The CDR3 extends over 14 amino acids. CDR3 DNA: TGTGCCAGCAAGGTCGCCGGGGTGAGGGAGCCCCAGCATTTT. It encodes CASKVAGVREPQHF.

The V call is TRBV7-9, the J call TRBJ2-5; D is possibly TRBD1 (7 bases). The ends were cut back, 5 bases at V and 4 bases at J, with 17 bases in the middle. CDR1 and CDR2 (germline): SEHNR, FQNEAQ (reference sequence). The CDR3 is 15 amino acids. The CDR3 is CASSPLAGGIETQYF. The CDR3, as DNA: TGTGCCAGCAGCCCCCTTGCAGGGGGGATAGAGACCCAGTACTTC.

This rearrangement joins TRBV6-6 to TRBJ2-7, with 9 bases lining up with TRBD1. CDR3 size: 13 residues. The V and J ends lost 7 bases and 6 bases, in that order; junction bases with no gene match: 7. Germline values: CDR1 MNHNY, CDR2 SVGAGI (reference sequence). This chain's CDR3 is CASTTGGAGEQYF. CDR3 nucleotide sequence: TGTGCCAGCACCACAGGGGGCGCGGGCGAGCAGTACTTC.

As regards this clone: Its ends do not fully match the called genes, so a read error is possible. The chain combines TRBV5-4 with TRBJ1-6, with D maybe TRBD1 (5 bases). The CDR3 runs 17 residues. The V gene's germline CDR1 is SGHNT and CDR2 YYREEE (reference sequence). The CDR3 nucleotides are TGTGCCAGCAGCTTGGCCTCTGGGGGGGTCAATAATCCACCCCTCCACTTT. It is translated as CASSLASGGVNNPPLHF.

This clone was seen a single time. CDR3 region: CASSLAGHSYEQYF. The CDR3 region has the DNA TGTGCCAGCTCACTAGCGGGGCACTCCTACGAGCAGTACTTC. V usage is TRBV18 and J usage is TRBJ2-7, with 8 bases fitting TRBD2. The CDR3 contains 14 residues. Trimming cost V 4 bases and J 0 bases; bases outside gene matches: 2. In germline, CDR1 is KGHSH, CDR2 LQKENI.

The chain recombines TRBV28 with TRBJ1-2, with 7 bases aligning to TRBD1. Germline CDR1 reads MDHEN; CDR2 reads SYDVKM. V shed 10 bases, J shed 0 bases, and the junction held 2 bases outside the gene matches. The CDR3 is made up of 12 amino acids. CDR3 sequence: CATGTANYGYTF. The CDR3 bases are TGTGCCACCGGGACAGCTAACTATGGCTACACCTTC.